This TCR beta chain stems from a study of blood T cell repertoires in COVID-19. The assay was immunoSEQ multiplex PCR, and TCRdb's table has in-frame clones only and misses some. The sample consists of around 60,000 clones, approximately 88% of them appearing once. The origin of this receptor is a man aged 55 to 70 with COVID-19, enrolled during active disease. Sequenced sample: peripheral blood.

The CDR3 DNA reads TGTGCCAGCAGTCGGATACTCTTAGCGGGGGTGGGAGAGACCCAGTACTTC. It yields the protein CASSRILLAGVGETQYF. The genes are TRBV27 and TRBJ2-5; 9 bases fit TRBD2. This CDR3 comprises 17 residues. The ends lost 5 bases at V and 4 bases at J; junction bases unmatched: 14. Per germline, CDR1 MNHEY and CDR2 SMNVEV (reference sequence).